Shown below are 13 T cell receptor beta chains from a single sample sequenced in a study of OX40 agonist ivuxolimab in advanced cancers. Profiling relied on immunoSEQ multiplex PCR, and the TCRdb table lists in-frame clones only, not all of them. The sample yields 71,000 or so clones, approximately 80% seen once. The source was CD4+ or CD8+ T cells sorted from blood, collected in a trial of the OX40 agonist ivuxolimab. The receptors were sampled from an adult with an advanced solid tumor such as melanoma, head and neck, liver or kidney cancer.

J is TRBJ2-3 and V is TRBV6-6; D uncertain. Germline lookup yields CDR1 MNHNY and CDR2 SVGAGI (reference sequence). The CDR3 covers 12 residues. The V end was cut by 5 bases, the J end by 2 bases, with 5 bases between. CDR3 sequence: CASSPSTDTQYF. The CDR3 nucleotides are TGTGCCAGCAGTCCCTCCACAGATACGCAGTATTTT.

The rearrangement uses TRBV7-2 and TRBJ2-1; D gene uncertain. Per the germline V gene, CDR1 is SGHTA and CDR2 is FQGNSA. The CDR3 runs to 13 residues. V was clipped by 4 bases and J by 6 bases, with 10 bases between them. CDR3 loop: CASSSAFGNEQFF. The CDR3 nucleotides are TGTGCCAGCAGCTCCGCTTTCGGCAATGAGCAGTTCTTC.

As to this clone: Within the sample, other DNA sequences also encode this same CDR3. This chain links TRBV18 with TRBJ1-4; no reliable D call. The CDR3 contains 13 residues. Trimming took 3 bases from V and 5 from J, leaving 7 bases between them. Germline values: CDR1 KGHSH, CDR2 LQKENI. CDR3 sequence reads: CASSPGPNEKLFF. The CDR3 DNA follows: TGTGCCAGCTCACCGGGCCCCAATGAAAAACTGTTTTTT.

This rearrangement joins TRBV5-1 to TRBJ2-3; no reliable D call. The CDR3 loop spans 13 amino acids. Germline-derived CDR1 and CDR2 are SGHRS and YFSETQ. Trimming took 1 base from V and 2 from J, leaving 5 bases between them. Here the CDR3 reads CASSLMITDTQYF. CDR3 nucleotide sequence: TGCGCCAGCAGCTTGATGATCACAGATACGCAGTATTTT.

The chain has TRBV30 and TRBJ1-1; perhaps TRBD1 as D (6 bases). CDR1 and CDR2 (germline): GTSNPN, SVGIG (reference sequence). V dropped 5 bases and J dropped 1 base, with 11 bases sitting between them. This CDR3 is 13 amino acids long. CDR3 nucleotide sequence: TGTGCCTGGGCCTTAGGGGGGAACACTGAAGCTTTCTTT. Its translation is CAWALGGNTEAFF.

The chain employs TRBV4-1 and TRBJ2-1; 16 bases agree with TRBD2. J gave up 12 bases and V 3 bases, and 8 bases lay outside the gene matches. The CDR3 spans 16 residues. CDR1 and CDR2 (germline): MGHRA, YSYEKL. The CDR3 DNA is TGCGCCAGCAGCCAGCTAGGGACTAGCGGGAGGGTTTGGCAGTTCTTC. Protein product: CASSQLGTSGRVWQFF.

The rearrangement links TRBV7-6 to TRBJ2-1; possibly TRBD1 for D (6 bases). Germline V gives CDR1 SGHVS, CDR2 FNYEAQ. The CDR3 is made up of 13 amino acids. V was cut by 1 base and J by 10 bases, with 11 bases left in between. CDR3 loop: CASSLGDMTEQFF. Written as DNA, the CDR3 is TGTGCCAGCAGCTTAGGGGACATGACGGAGCAGTTCTTC.

J is TRBJ2-1 and V is TRBV4-3; perhaps D is TRBD1 or TRBD2 (5 bases each). Trimming stripped 0 bases from V and 6 bases from J, with 15 bases between. The CDR3 spans 16 residues. The germline gives CDR1 LGHNA, CDR2 YSLEER. The CDR3 is CASSQEIRDVVNEQFF. CDR3 nucleotides: TGCGCCAGCAGCCAAGAAATAAGGGACGTAGTCAATGAGCAGTTCTTC.

This clone came up a few times. This sequence joins TRBV4-2 and TRBJ1-1, with unresolved D. With 0 bases removed from V and 8 bases from J, the gap between germline ends came to 13 bases. The CDR3 totals 14 residues. Germline values: CDR1 LGHNA, CDR2 YNFKEQ. The CDR3 sequence is CASSQDLGGREAFF. CDR3 in DNA: TGTGCCAGCAGCCAAGATCTAGGTGGGCGGGAAGCTTTCTTT.

In this sample, this clone turned up a few times. The chain uses TRBV4-3 and TRBJ1-5, with 8 bases fitting TRBD1. Losses at the gene ends were 4 bases for V and 5 bases for J; bases not matched to a gene: 4. The CDR3 length is 14 residues. Germline values: CDR1 LGHNA, CDR2 YSLEER. In DNA, the CDR3 is TGCGCCAGCAGCCGAGACAGGGGATATCAGCCCCAGCATTTT. It translates to CASSRDRGYQPQHF.

The CDR3 is CASSESSQRADTQYF. CDR3 nucleotide sequence: TGTGCCAGCAGCGAGTCTTCCCAAAGGGCAGATACGCAGTATTTT. The chain combines TRBV9 with TRBJ2-3, with D unclear. Trimming left V 3 bases short and J 4 bases short, with 15 bases between. The germline V gene encodes CDR1 SGDLS and CDR2 YYNGEE. This CDR3 is built from 15 residues.

The chain links TRBV6-1 to TRBJ1-2; D unclear. CDR1 is MNHNS and CDR2 is SASEGT in the germline V gene. The CDR3 sequence is 16 residues long. Between the trimmed V and J ends, which lost 4 bases and 2 bases, there was a span of 17 bases. The chain's CDR3 is CASSAPVGWENYGYTF. The CDR3 nucleotides are TGTGCCAGCAGTGCACCTGTAGGTTGGGAGAACTATGGCTACACCTTC.

The chain carries TRBV18 and TRBJ2-3, with 7 positions matching TRBD2. Germline V gene data show CDR1 as KGHSH and CDR2 as LQKENI. This CDR3 is 13 amino acids long. V was pared by 6 bases and J by 2 bases, with 2 bases of the junction left unmatched. CDR3 sequence: CASSRDYTDTQYF. In DNA, the CDR3 is TGTGCCAGCTCTCGGGACTACACAGATACGCAGTATTTT.